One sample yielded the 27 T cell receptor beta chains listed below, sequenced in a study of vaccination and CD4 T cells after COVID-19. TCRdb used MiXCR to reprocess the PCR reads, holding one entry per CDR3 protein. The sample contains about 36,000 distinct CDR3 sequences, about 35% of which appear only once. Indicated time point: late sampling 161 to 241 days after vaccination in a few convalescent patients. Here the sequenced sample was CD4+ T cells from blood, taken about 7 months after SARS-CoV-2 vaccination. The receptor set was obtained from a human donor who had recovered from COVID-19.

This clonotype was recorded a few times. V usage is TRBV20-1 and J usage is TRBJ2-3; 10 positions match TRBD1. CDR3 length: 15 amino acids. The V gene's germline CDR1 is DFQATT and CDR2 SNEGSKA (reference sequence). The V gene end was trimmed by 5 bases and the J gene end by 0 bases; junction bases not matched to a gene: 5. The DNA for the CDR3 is TGCAGTGCTGATGCGGACAGGGGGAGCACAGATACGCAGTATTTT. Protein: CSADADRGSTDTQYF.

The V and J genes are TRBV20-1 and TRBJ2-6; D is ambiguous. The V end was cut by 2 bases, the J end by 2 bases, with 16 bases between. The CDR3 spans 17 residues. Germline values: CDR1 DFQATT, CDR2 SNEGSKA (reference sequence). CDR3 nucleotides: TGCAGTGCTAGATCCAGGTGGAGTGGGCCTGGGGCCAACGTCCTGACTTTC. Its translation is CSARSRWSGPGANVLTF.

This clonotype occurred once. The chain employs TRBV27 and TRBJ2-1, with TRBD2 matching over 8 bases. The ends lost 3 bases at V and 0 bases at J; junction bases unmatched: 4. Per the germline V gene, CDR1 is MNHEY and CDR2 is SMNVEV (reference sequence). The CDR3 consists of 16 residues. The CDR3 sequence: CASSFFSGNSYNEQFF. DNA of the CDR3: TGTGCCAGCAGTTTTTTTAGCGGGAACTCCTACAATGAGCAGTTCTTC.

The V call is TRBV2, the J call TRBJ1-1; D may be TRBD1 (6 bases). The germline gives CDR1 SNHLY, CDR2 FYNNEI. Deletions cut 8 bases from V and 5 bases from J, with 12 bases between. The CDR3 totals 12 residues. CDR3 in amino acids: CASRLTGTEAFF. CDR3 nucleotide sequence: TGTGCCAGCCGATTAACAGGGACTGAAGCTTTCTTT.

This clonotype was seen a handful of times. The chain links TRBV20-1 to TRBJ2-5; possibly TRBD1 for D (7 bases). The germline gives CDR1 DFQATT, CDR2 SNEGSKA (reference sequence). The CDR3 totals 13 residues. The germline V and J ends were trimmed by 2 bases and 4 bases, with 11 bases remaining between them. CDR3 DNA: TGCAGTGCTAGATCTCAGGGGGGAGAGACCCAGTACTTC. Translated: CSARSQGGETQYF.

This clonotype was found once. The CDR3 here is CSVFRTSSYEQYF. The CDR3 DNA follows: TGCAGCGTTTTTCGCACGTCCTCCTACGAGCAGTACTTC. The chain joins TRBV29-1 to TRBJ2-7; D gene ambiguous. This CDR3 contains 13 residues. Deletions cut 5 bases from V and 0 bases from J, with 11 bases between. Germline-derived CDR1 and CDR2 are SQVTM and ANQGSEA.

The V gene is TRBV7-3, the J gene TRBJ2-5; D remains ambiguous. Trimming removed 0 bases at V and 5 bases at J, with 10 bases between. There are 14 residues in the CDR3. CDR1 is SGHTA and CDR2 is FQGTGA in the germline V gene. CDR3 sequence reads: CASSLTGFRETQYF. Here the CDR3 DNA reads TGTGCCAGCAGCTTAACTGGGTTCCGGGAGACCCAGTACTTC.

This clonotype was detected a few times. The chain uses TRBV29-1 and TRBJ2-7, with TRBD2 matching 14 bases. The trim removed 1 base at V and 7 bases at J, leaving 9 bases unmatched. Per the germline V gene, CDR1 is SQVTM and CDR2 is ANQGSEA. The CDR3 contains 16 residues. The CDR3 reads CSVEVGGTSGSSEQYF. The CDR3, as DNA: TGCAGCGTTGAAGTGGGAGGGACTAGCGGGAGTTCGGAGCAGTACTTC.

In nucleotides, the CDR3 is TGTGCCAGCAGCAAAACTAGCGGGAGGGCAAGTAGCACAGATACGCAGTATTTT. Translated, it gives CASSKTSGRASSTDTQYF. The V call is TRBV21-1, the J call TRBJ2-3; the table's D gene call, TRBD2, was not cross checked with the DNA. TRBV21-1 is flagged as a pseudogene. The CDR3 runs to 18 residues.

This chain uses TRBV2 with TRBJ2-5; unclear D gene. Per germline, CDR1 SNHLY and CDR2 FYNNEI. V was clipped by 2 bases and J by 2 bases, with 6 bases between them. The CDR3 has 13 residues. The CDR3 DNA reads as TGTGCCAGCAGTGAAAGTCAGCAAGAGACCCAGTACTTC. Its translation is CASSESQQETQYF.

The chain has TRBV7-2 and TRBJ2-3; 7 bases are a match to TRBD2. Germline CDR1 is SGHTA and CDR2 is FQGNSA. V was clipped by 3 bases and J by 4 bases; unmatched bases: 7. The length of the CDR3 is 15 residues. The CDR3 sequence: CASSFGGSGADTQYF. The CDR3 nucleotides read TGTGCCAGCAGCTTCGGCGGGAGTGGGGCAGATACGCAGTATTTT.

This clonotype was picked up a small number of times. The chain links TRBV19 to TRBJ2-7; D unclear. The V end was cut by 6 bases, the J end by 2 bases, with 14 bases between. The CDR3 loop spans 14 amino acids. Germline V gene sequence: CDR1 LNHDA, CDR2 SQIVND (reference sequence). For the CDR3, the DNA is TGTGCCAGTAGACCGACGGTGCAGGCCTACGAGCAGTACTTC. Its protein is CASRPTVQAYEQYF.

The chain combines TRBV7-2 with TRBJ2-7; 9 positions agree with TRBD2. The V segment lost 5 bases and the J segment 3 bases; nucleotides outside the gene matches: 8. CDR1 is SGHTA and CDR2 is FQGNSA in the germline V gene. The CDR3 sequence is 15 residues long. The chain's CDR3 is CASSAAGGAGYEQYF. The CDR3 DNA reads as TGTGCCAGCAGCGCAGCGGGGGGTGCGGGCTACGAGCAGTACTTC.

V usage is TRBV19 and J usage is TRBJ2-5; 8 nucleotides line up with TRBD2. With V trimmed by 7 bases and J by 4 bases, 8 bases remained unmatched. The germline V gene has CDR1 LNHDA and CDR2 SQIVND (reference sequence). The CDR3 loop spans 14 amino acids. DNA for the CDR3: TGTGCCAGTACCTCGTCGGGAGGGCGAGAGACCCAGTACTTC. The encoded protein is CASTSSGGRETQYF. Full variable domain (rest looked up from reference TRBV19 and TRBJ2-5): DGGITQSPKYLFRKEGQNVTLSCEQNLNHDAMYWYRQDPGQGLRLIYYSQIVNDFQKGDIAEGYSVSREKKESFPLTVTSAQKNPTAFYLCASTSSGGRETQYFGPGTRLLVL.

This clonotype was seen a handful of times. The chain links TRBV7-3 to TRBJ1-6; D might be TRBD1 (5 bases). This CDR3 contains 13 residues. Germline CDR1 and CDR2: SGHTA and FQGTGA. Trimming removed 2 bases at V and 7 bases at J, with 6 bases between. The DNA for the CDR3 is TGTGCCAGCAGCTTAGAGGGGAATTCACCCCTCCACTTT. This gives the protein CASSLEGNSPLHF.

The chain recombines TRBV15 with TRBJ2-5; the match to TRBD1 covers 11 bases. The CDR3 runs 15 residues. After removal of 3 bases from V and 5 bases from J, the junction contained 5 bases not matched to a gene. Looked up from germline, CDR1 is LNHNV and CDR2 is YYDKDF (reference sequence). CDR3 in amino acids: CATSRDRGLRETQYF. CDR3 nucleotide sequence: TGTGCCACCAGCAGGGACAGGGGGCTCCGGGAGACCCAGTACTTC. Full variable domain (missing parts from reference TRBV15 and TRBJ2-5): DAMVIQNPRYQVTQFGKPVTLSCSQTLNHNVMYWYQQKSSQAPKLLFHYYDKDFNNEADTPDNFQSRRPNTSFCFLDIRSPGLGDTAMYLCATSRDRGLRETQYFGPGTRLLVL.

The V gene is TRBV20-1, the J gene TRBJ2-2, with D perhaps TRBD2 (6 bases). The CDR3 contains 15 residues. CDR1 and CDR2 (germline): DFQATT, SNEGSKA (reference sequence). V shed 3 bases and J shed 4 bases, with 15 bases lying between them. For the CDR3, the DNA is TGCAGTGCTAGTCGAGGGGCGCGGGGCACCGGGGAGCTGTTTTTT. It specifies CSASRGARGTGELFF.

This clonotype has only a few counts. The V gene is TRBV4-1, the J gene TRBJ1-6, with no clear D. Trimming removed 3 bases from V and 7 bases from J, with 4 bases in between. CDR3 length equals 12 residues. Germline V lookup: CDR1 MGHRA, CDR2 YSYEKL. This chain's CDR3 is CASSHLNSPLHF. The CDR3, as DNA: TGCGCCAGCAGCCATCTCAATTCACCCCTCCACTTT.

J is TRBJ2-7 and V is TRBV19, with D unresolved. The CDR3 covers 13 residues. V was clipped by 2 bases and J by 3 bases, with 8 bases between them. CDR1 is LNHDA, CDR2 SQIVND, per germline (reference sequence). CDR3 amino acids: CASSISGYYEQYF. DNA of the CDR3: TGTGCCAGTAGTATATCAGGTTACTACGAGCAGTACTTC. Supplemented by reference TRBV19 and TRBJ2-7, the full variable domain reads DGGITQSPKYLFRKEGQNVTLSCEQNLNHDAMYWYRQDPGQGLRLIYYSQIVNDFQKGDIAEGYSVSREKKESFPLTVTSAQKNPTAFYLCASSISGYYEQYFGPGTRLTVT.

The CDR3 reads CATSRGQRETQYF. The CDR3 DNA follows: TGTGCCACCAGCAGGGGACAAAGAGAGACCCAGTACTTC. The chain is built from TRBV15 and TRBJ2-5; D perhaps matches TRBD1 (6 bases). Trimming took off 3 bases at V and 4 bases at J, with 9 bases between the two ends. There are 13 residues in the CDR3. Looked up from germline, CDR1 is LNHNV and CDR2 is YYDKDF (reference sequence). Full variable domain (outside the CDR3, taken from reference TRBV15 and TRBJ2-5): DAMVIQNPRYQVTQFGKPVTLSCSQTLNHNVMYWYQQKSSQAPKLLFHYYDKDFNNEADTPDNFQSRRPNTSFCFLDIRSPGLGDTAMYLCATSRGQRETQYFGPGTRLLVL.

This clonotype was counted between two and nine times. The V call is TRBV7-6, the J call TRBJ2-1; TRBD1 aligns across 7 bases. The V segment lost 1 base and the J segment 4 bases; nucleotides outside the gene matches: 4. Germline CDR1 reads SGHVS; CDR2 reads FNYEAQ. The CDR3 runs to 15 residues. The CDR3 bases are TGTGCCAGCAGCTTAGACCGGACAGGTTACAATGAGCAGTTCTTC. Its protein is CASSLDRTGYNEQFF.

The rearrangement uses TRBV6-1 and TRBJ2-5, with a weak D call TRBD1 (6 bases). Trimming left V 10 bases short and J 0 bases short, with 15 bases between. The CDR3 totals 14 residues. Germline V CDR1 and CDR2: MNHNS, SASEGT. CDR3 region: CATKRGYNQETQYF. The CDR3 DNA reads TGTGCCACCAAAAGGGGGTACAACCAAGAGACCCAGTACTTC.

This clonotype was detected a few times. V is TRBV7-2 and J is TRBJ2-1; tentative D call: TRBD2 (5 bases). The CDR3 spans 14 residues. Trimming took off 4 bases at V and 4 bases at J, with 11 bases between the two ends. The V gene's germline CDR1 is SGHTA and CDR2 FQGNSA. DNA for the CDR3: TGTGCCAGCAGCTCGCAACGGGGATACAATGAGCAGTTCTTC. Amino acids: CASSSQRGYNEQFF.

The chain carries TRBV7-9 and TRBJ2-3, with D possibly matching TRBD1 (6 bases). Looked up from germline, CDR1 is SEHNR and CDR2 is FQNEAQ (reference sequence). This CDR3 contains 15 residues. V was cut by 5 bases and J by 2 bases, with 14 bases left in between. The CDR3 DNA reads TGTGCCAGCAGCCCCTGGACAGATCACACAGATACGCAGTATTTT. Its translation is CASSPWTDHTDTQYF.

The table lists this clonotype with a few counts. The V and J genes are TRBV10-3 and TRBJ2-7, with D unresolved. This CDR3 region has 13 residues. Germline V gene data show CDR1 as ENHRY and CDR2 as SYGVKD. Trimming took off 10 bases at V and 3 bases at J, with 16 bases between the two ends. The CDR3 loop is CATHLSPFYEQYF. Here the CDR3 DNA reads TGTGCCACTCATCTATCCCCATTCTACGAGCAGTACTTC.

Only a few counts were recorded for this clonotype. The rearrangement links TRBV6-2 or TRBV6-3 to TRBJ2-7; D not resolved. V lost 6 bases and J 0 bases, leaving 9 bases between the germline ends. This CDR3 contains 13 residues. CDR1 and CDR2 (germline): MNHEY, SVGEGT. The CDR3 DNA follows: TGTGCCAGCAGACAGTCAGGCTCCTACGAGCAGTACTTC. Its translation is CASRQSGSYEQYF.

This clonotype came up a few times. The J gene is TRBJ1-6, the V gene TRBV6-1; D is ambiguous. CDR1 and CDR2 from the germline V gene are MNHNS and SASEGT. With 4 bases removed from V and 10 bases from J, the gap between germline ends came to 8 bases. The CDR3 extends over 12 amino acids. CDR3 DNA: TGTGCCAGCAGTGGGCCATGGTCACCCCTCCACTTT. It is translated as CASSGPWSPLHF.